Each of the 29 T cell receptor beta chains below was sequenced from the same sample in a study of lymphopenia after photon versus proton radiotherapy (dated by TCRdb to about 2019). Receptor libraries were prepared by the immunoSEQ multiplex PCR assay. In its TCRdb copy, this immuneACCESS table keeps in-frame sequences only and misses some clones. Where compared with another copy, unresolved V genes explain less than half of these, and the others have no known cause. The sample table lists more than 45,000 clones, about 81% of them with a count of one. The top ten clonotypes cover about 2% of the sample. The sequenced sample was peripheral blood, obtained from a patient treated with proton-based radiotherapy. Source of these receptors: a man aged 55 to 70 with pancreatic cancer.

The chain carries TRBV29-1 and TRBJ1-2; 8 positions match TRBD1. The CDR3 is 12 residues long. V shed 4 bases and J 5 bases; nucleotides not matched to a gene: 3. CDR1 and CDR2 (germline): SQVTM, ANQGSEA. The CDR3, as DNA: TGCAGCGTTGGACAGGGGAGTTATGGCTACACCTTC. Protein product: CSVGQGSYGYTF.

This sequence joins TRBV18 and TRBJ2-5, with D tentatively TRBD1 (6 bases). Germline CDR1 KGHSH, CDR2 LQKENI. This CDR3 is built from 15 residues. V was pared by 3 bases and J by 5 bases, with 16 bases between. Written as DNA, the CDR3 is TGTGCCAGCTCACCGGGACATCCCCAAGGGGAGACCCAGTACTTC. Amino acid sequence: CASSPGHPQGETQYF.

The chain has TRBV7-2 and TRBJ2-3, with no clear D. V gave up 6 bases and J gave up 3 bases, with 7 bases separating them. This CDR3 comprises 12 residues. Germline values: CDR1 SGHTA, CDR2 FQGNSA. CDR3 bases: TGTGCCAGCAGATATGGGACAGATACGCAGTATTTT. This gives the protein CASRYGTDTQYF.

The chain uses TRBV28 and TRBJ2-7; D might be TRBD2 (6 bases). The CDR3 is 14 amino acids. Germline CDR1 reads MDHEN; CDR2 reads SYDVKM. V was clipped by 5 bases and J by 0 bases, with 11 bases between them. The CDR3 nucleotides read TGTGCCAGCAGTCATGGGACTCTCTCCTACGAGCAGTACTTC. Its translation is CASSHGTLSYEQYF. Supplemented by reference TRBV28 and TRBJ2-7, the full variable domain reads DVKVTQSSRYLVKRTGEKVFLECVQDMDHENMFWYRQDPGLGLRLIYFSYDVKMKEKGDIPEGYSVSREKKERFSLILESASTNQTSMYLCASSHGTLSYEQYFGPGTRLTVT.

The chain couples TRBV5-1 to TRBJ1-3; a weak D match, TRBD1 (6 bases). The CDR3 has 17 residues. Germline values: CDR1 SGHRS, CDR2 YFSETQ. V shed 8 bases and J shed 0 bases, with 21 bases lying between them. In DNA form, the CDR3 reads TGCGCCAGTTCGGAAGGGACACCTGGTTTCTCTGGAAACACCATATATTTT. Translated: CASSEGTPGFSGNTIYF.

The chain recombines TRBV28 with TRBJ1-6; maybe TRBD1 (5 bases). Between the trimmed V and J ends, which lost 4 bases and 6 bases, there was a span of 13 bases. CDR3 size: 15 residues. Germline V gives CDR1 MDHEN, CDR2 SYDVKM. CDR3 sequence reads: CASSSSAGFNSPLHF. Here the CDR3 DNA reads TGTGCCAGCAGTTCGTCGGCAGGGTTTAATTCACCCCTCCACTTT.

This chain uses TRBV29-1 with TRBJ1-1; D might be TRBD1 (5 bases). The CDR3 length is 13 residues. Per germline, CDR1 SQVTM and CDR2 ANQGSEA. V was pared by 5 bases and J by 5 bases, with 15 bases between. CDR3 DNA sequence: TGCAGCGTTCTGGGGTCAGGGAGGACTGAAGCTTTCTTT. Protein sequence: CSVLGSGRTEAFF.

The chain employs TRBV7-2 and TRBJ2-3; perhaps TRBD2 as D (5 bases). The germline V gene encodes CDR1 SGHTA and CDR2 FQGNSA. V gave up 0 bases and J gave up 4 bases, with 11 bases separating them. This CDR3 region has 15 residues. In nucleotides, the CDR3 is TGTGCCAGCAGCTTAGCTTTACTAGGCCCAGATACGCAGTATTTT. Translating gives CASSLALLGPDTQYF.

V is TRBV28 and J is TRBJ2-1; the match to TRBD1 covers 8 bases. Unmatched junction bases numbered 2, after V lost 8 bases and J lost 8 bases. From germline, CDR1 is MDHEN and CDR2 SYDVKM. This CDR3 is built from 11 residues. As DNA, the CDR3 is TGTGCCAGCTCGACAGGGGATGAGCAGTTCTTC. This codes for CASSTGDEQFF.

V usage is TRBV2 and J usage is TRBJ1-4; perhaps TRBD1 as D (6 bases). The CDR3 has 14 residues. The germline gives CDR1 SNHLY, CDR2 FYNNEI. The ends were cut back, 7 bases at V and 4 bases at J, with 13 bases in the middle. The CDR3 DNA reads as TGTGCCAGCAAAGTCAGGGGAATTAATGAAAAACTGTTTTTT. Translating gives CASKVRGINEKLFF.

This clone has more than one count but fewer than ten. This rearrangement joins TRBV6-1 to TRBJ1-2; D perhaps matches TRBD1 (6 bases). The V and J ends lost 6 bases and 4 bases respectively, with 6 bases between them. Germline V gives CDR1 MNHNS, CDR2 SASEGT. The CDR3 length is 11 residues. CDR3 in DNA: TGTGCCAGCAGAGGGGGCTATGGCTACACCTTC. Amino acids: CASRGGYGYTF.

The V call is TRBV28, the J call TRBJ1-1; D ambiguous. The CDR3 is 13 residues long. The germline V and J ends were trimmed by 2 bases and 0 bases, with 4 bases remaining between them. Germline V gene data show CDR1 as MDHEN and CDR2 as SYDVKM. The CDR3 protein is CASSLPLNTEAFF. In DNA form, the CDR3 reads TGTGCCAGCAGTTTACCACTGAACACTGAAGCTTTCTTT.

The chain recombines TRBV7-2 with TRBJ2-6; D tentatively fits TRBD1 or TRBD2 (6 bases each). V lost 4 bases and J lost 4, with 14 bases in between. CDR1 and CDR2 from the germline V gene are SGHTA and FQGNSA. This CDR3 comprises 16 residues. In nucleotides, the CDR3 is TGTGCCAGCAGCTCCCGTGGGGGGCCGGGGGCCAACGTCCTGACTTTC. Residues: CASSSRGGPGANVLTF.

The V and J genes are TRBV28 and TRBJ1-5; 9 bases fit TRBD1. V was clipped by 7 bases and J by 4 bases; unmatched bases: 11. The CDR3 loop spans 16 amino acids. The germline gives CDR1 MDHEN, CDR2 SYDVKM. CDR3 nucleotide sequence: TGTGCCAGCACCGTACTACAGGGGGCGCGTAATCAGCCCCAGCATTTT. Its protein is CASTVLQGARNQPQHF.

V usage is TRBV14 and J usage is TRBJ2-3; maybe TRBD1 (6 bases). With 5 bases removed from V and 6 bases from J, the gap between germline ends came to 15 bases. The CDR3 is 14 amino acids. Germline CDR1 SGHDN, CDR2 FVKESK. The CDR3 here is CASSDDRIVDTQYF. DNA of the CDR3: TGTGCCAGCAGCGATGACAGGATAGTGGATACGCAGTATTTT.

The chain couples TRBV30 to TRBJ2-5; 9 bases are a match to TRBD1. V lost 0 bases to trimming and J lost 13 bases; unmatched junction nucleotides: 3. Per the germline V gene, CDR1 is GTSNPN and CDR2 is SVGIG (reference sequence). The CDR3 is 11 residues long. The CDR3, as DNA: TGTGCCTGGAGTGTCCGGGACAGGGTGTACTTC. Its translation is CAWSVRDRVYF.

The chain couples TRBV28 to TRBJ2-7; perhaps D is TRBD1 or TRBD2 (5 bases each). V lost 4 bases and J lost 3, with 16 bases in between. Germline V gene data show CDR1 as MDHEN and CDR2 as SYDVKM. CDR3 length: 15 residues. The CDR3 sequence: CASSSRGSAVYEQYF. The CDR3 DNA reads as TGTGCCAGCAGTTCGAGGGGCTCTGCCGTCTACGAGCAGTACTTC.

The gene calls are TRBV5-4 and TRBJ1-2, with D perhaps matching TRBD1 (6 bases). The V and J ends lost 4 bases and 2 bases respectively, with 15 bases between them. The CDR3 spans 15 residues. From germline, CDR1 is SGHNT and CDR2 YYREEE (reference sequence). DNA of the CDR3: TGTGCCAGCAGCCACAGGGCCCAGGGAAACTATGGCTACACCTTC. Residues: CASSHRAQGNYGYTF. Drawing the rest from reference TRBV5-4 and TRBJ1-2, the complete variable domain is ETGVTQSPTHLIKTRGQQVTLRCSSQSGHNTVSWYQQALGQGPQFIFQYYREEENGRGNFPPRFSGLQFPNYSSELNVNALELDDSALYLCASSHRAQGNYGYTFGSGTRLTVV.

The V and J genes are TRBV18 and TRBJ2-1, with TRBD2 identical over 7 bases. J gave up 3 bases and V 3 bases, and 11 bases lay outside the gene matches. CDR1 and CDR2 from the germline V gene are KGHSH and LQKENI. The CDR3 has 17 residues. CDR3 residues: CASSPNAGGRGYNEQFF. Here the CDR3 DNA reads TGTGCCAGCTCACCCAATGCTGGTGGGAGGGGCTACAATGAGCAGTTCTTC.

This chain links TRBV4-3 with TRBJ2-5; 9 bases are shared with TRBD1. Matching the DNA end better, TRBJ2-7 makes the J call doubtful. The CDR3 runs 15 residues. The germline gives CDR1 LGHNA, CDR2 YSLEER. For the CDR3, the DNA is TGCGCCAGCAGCCAAAAGCCGGGACAGGGTTACGAGCAGTACTTC. Encoded protein: CASSQKPGQGYEQYF.

V and J are TRBV6-5 and TRBJ2-2; 8 bases are shared with TRBD2. CDR3 length: 14 amino acids. Germline V gene data show CDR1 as MNHEY and CDR2 as SVGAGI. V shed 6 bases, J shed 7 bases, and the junction held 7 bases outside the gene matches. CDR3 amino acids: CASRSGRFDGELFF. CDR3 sequence (DNA): TGTGCCAGCAGGAGCGGGAGATTCGACGGGGAGCTGTTTTTT.

The chain recombines TRBV30 with TRBJ1-5; TRBD1 might be the D (5 bases). The CDR3 contains 15 residues. V shed 0 bases and J shed 3 bases, with 12 bases lying between them. Germline V CDR1 and CDR2: GTSNPN, SVGIG (reference sequence). CDR3 DNA sequence: TGTGCCTGGAGTGTAGGCCAGGGCTCCAATCAGCCCCAGCATTTT. Its protein product is CAWSVGQGSNQPQHF.

The count of this clone is one. V is TRBV5-1 and J is TRBJ2-1; TRBD2 matches 13 bases. The CDR3 is 17 amino acids. Germline values: CDR1 SGHRS, CDR2 YFSETQ. V dropped 4 bases and J dropped 8; count of bases not matched to a gene: 12. CDR3 region: CASSRAPLAGGPDEQFF. The CDR3 DNA is TGCGCCAGCAGCCGCGCCCCACTAGCGGGAGGGCCCGATGAGCAGTTCTTC.

This clone was recorded only once. The J gene is TRBJ2-3, the V gene TRBV2, with 11 bases identical to TRBD2. Germline V gives CDR1 SNHLY, CDR2 FYNNEI. The CDR3 is made up of 15 amino acids. V dropped 4 bases and J dropped 3; count of bases not matched to a gene: 3. The CDR3 protein is CASSVASGRTDTQYF. CDR3 coding DNA: TGTGCCAGCAGTGTTGCTAGCGGGAGGACAGATACGCAGTATTTT.

This chain joins TRBV2 and TRBJ2-1; 9 bases fit TRBD2. The V and J ends lost 8 bases and 3 bases, in that order; junction bases with no gene match: 2. The CDR3 loop spans 13 amino acids. Germline assignment: CDR1 SNHLY and CDR2 FYNNEI. CDR3 sequence (DNA): TGTGCCAGCGGACTAGCGTACTACAATGAGCAGTTCTTC. Translating it yields CASGLAYYNEQFF.

V usage is TRBV6-1 and J usage is TRBJ1-5; D possibly corresponds to TRBD1 (6 bases). Germline loops: CDR1 MNHNS, CDR2 SASEGT. Trimming shortened V by 8 bases and J by 0 bases, and 14 bases separated the two germline ends. The CDR3 length is 15 residues. The CDR3 region is CASRRGQTSNQPQHF. The CDR3 DNA reads as TGTGCCAGCCGGAGGGGACAAACTAGCAATCAGCCCCAGCATTTT.

This clone has only a few counts. The rearrangement joins TRBV11-2 to TRBJ2-2, with 11 nucleotides matching TRBD2. Per germline, CDR1 SGHAT and CDR2 FQNNGV. The V and J ends lost 5 bases and 4 bases, in that order; junction bases with no gene match: 3. The CDR3 length is 15 residues. The DNA for the CDR3 is TGTGCCAGCAGCCCGGGACTAGCGGCCACCGGGGAGCTGTTTTTT. This codes for CASSPGLAATGELFF.

The chain joins TRBV28 to TRBJ1-2; D remains ambiguous. The CDR3 sequence is 12 residues long. Germline V gives CDR1 MDHEN, CDR2 SYDVKM. V lost 6 bases and J lost 4, with 9 bases in between. CDR3: CASSPDTYGYTF. The DNA for the CDR3 is TGTGCCAGCAGCCCCGATACCTATGGCTACACCTTC.

The gene calls are TRBV4-2 and TRBJ2-3, with D possibly called TRBD1 or TRBD2 (5 bases each). Germline CDR1 reads LGHNA; CDR2 reads YNFKEQ. Trimming took 6 bases from V and 4 from J, leaving 14 bases between them. The CDR3 extends over 14 amino acids. CDR3 DNA sequence: TGTGCCAGCAGGAGAGTTGGGACCTCAGATACGCAGTATTTT. It codes for CASRRVGTSDTQYF.